The TCR beta chain described here comes from a study of blood T cell repertoires in COVID-19. Turning to the study itself: Donors in the United States, Italy and Spain gave samples during acute or convalescent COVID-19. In each case, the material was cDNA or gDNA derived from T cells, B-cell-depleted T cells, or PBMCs.

Authors' processing steps: Researchers report that nucleated cell counts were estimated from reference gene primer amplification. Using immunoSEQ multiplex PCR, the repertoire was profiled, and TCRdb retains in-frame clones only, with some absent. V, J and clone size were drawn from that table, and D and trimming were deduced from the DNA. There are tens of thousands of clones in the sample; approximately 76% occur only once, and more than 6.5% lies in the top ten. V was cut by 3 bases and J by 3 bases, with 15 bases left in between. Germline CDR1 and CDR2: SGHKS and YYEKEE (reference sequence). The CDR3 extends over 15 amino acids. This clone was observed a few times.

Material for sequencing was peripheral blood. The V gene is TRBV5-5, the J gene TRBJ1-2, with D unresolved. This sequence originates from a man aged 65 to 79 with acute or convalescent COVID-19. CDR3 loop: CASSWPGEYDYGYTF. Here the CDR3 DNA reads TGTGCCAGCAGCTGGCCCGGGGAGTACGACTATGGCTACACCTTC.